The 17 T cell receptor beta chains given below trace back to one sample, sequenced in a study of blood T cell repertoires in COVID-19. Clones were sequenced by immunoSEQ multiplex PCR, and TCRdb holds only the in-frame ones, with some missing. This table has some 120,000 clones, roughly four fifths appearing once. Sequencing used peripheral blood. Source of these receptors: a man older than 75 with COVID-19, enrolled during active disease.

The chain carries TRBV5-1 and TRBJ2-7; D is uncertain. Germline V gene sequence: CDR1 SGHRS, CDR2 YFSETQ. Trimming shortened V by 0 bases and J by 3 bases, and 19 bases separated the two germline ends. The CDR3 length is 17 residues. CDR3 in amino acids: CASSLGKDYLPGYEQYF. CDR3 bases: TGCGCCAGCAGCTTGGGAAAGGATTACCTCCCAGGCTACGAGCAGTACTTC.

This clone was detected a few times. This chain connects TRBV3-1 (or the pseudogene TRBV3-2) to TRBJ2-2, with D perhaps TRBD2 (5 bases). The germline CDR1 and CDR2 sequences are LGHDT and YNNKEL (reference sequence). V lost 6 bases, J lost 4 bases, and 9 bases lay in between. The CDR3 contains 13 residues. In DNA form, the CDR3 reads TGTGCCAGCAGTTCAAGCGGCACCGGGGAGCTGTTTTTT. Translated, it gives CASSSSGTGELFF.

In nucleotides, the CDR3 is TGCGCCAGCAGCTTGGGTTGGCGGGAGGGCCGGAGCGGCGAGCAGTTCTTC. Translated, it gives CASSLGWREGRSGEQFF. The rearrangement uses TRBV5-1 and TRBJ2-1; 9 positions agree with TRBD2. CDR1 and CDR2 from the germline V gene are SGHRS and YFSETQ. This CDR3 has 17 residues. The J segment lost 10 bases and the V segment lost 0 bases, leaving 14 bases of the junction unmatched.

The genes are TRBV28 and TRBJ1-2; D gene ambiguous. CDR1 and CDR2 from the germline V gene are MDHEN and SYDVKM. Trimming removed 3 bases from V and 2 bases from J, with 13 bases in between. This CDR3 region has 15 residues. This chain's CDR3 is CASSFWAPRNYGYTF. CDR3 in DNA: TGTGCCAGCAGTTTCTGGGCACCCCGGAACTATGGCTACACCTTC.

This clone showed up many times. The chain combines TRBV9 with TRBJ1-2; TRBD1 aligns across 9 bases. The CDR3 is made up of 14 amino acids. V trimming: 0 bases; J trimming: 8 bases; junction bases outside the gene matches: 5. Germline V gene lookup returns CDR1 SGDLS and CDR2 YYNGEE. CDR3 nucleotide sequence: TGTGCCAGCAGCGTAGAGGACAGGGGCGGAGGCTACACCTTC. Its protein is CASSVEDRGGGYTF.

This clone occurred a few times. This sequence joins TRBV9 and TRBJ2-1, with TRBD2 matching 8 bases. The length of the CDR3 is 16 residues. V lost 0 bases to trimming and J lost 5 bases; unmatched junction nucleotides: 7. Germline CDR1 and CDR2: SGDLS and YYNGEE. CDR3 nucleotides: TGTGCCAGCAGCGTAGCAGGGCGGGAGGACGACAATGAGCAGTTCTTC. Translation: CASSVAGREDDNEQFF.

The genes are TRBV6-5 and TRBJ2-2; D is unclear. V lost 2 bases and J 0 bases, leaving 7 bases between the germline ends. The germline V gene has CDR1 MNHEY and CDR2 SVGAGI. The CDR3 loop spans 15 amino acids. The CDR3: CASSYTGSNTGELFF. CDR3 nucleotide sequence: TGTGCCAGCAGTTACACGGGTTCGAACACCGGGGAGCTGTTTTTT.

This clone has a single count. The V gene is TRBV5-4, the J gene TRBJ2-7, with 8 bases that match TRBD1. V dropped 5 bases and J dropped 0; count of bases not matched to a gene: 4. The CDR3 runs to 14 residues. Germline V lookup: CDR1 SGHNT, CDR2 YYREEE (reference sequence). The CDR3 protein is CASRDREGSYEQYF. DNA for the CDR3: TGTGCCAGCAGGGACAGGGAAGGCTCCTACGAGCAGTACTTC. Based on the CDR3 plus reference TRBV5-4 and TRBJ2-7, the full variable domain is ETGVTQSPTHLIKTRGQQVTLRCSSQSGHNTVSWYQQALGQGPQFIFQYYREEENGRGNFPPRFSGLQFPNYSSELNVNALELDDSALYLCASRDREGSYEQYFGPGTRLTVT.

This clone was picked up a small number of times. This sequence joins TRBV13 and TRBJ2-1; 10 bases agree with TRBD2. Germline CDR1 reads PRHDT; CDR2 reads FYEKMQ (reference sequence). With 5 bases clipped from V and 2 bases from J, the junction kept 3 bases outside the gene matches. CDR3 size: 15 residues. The CDR3 sequence: CASSPLAGAYNEQFF. The DNA for the CDR3 is TGTGCCAGCAGCCCGCTAGCGGGAGCCTACAATGAGCAGTTCTTC.

Only one count was recorded for this clone. The genes are TRBV6-5 and TRBJ1-2, with 9 bases lining up with TRBD1. This CDR3 comprises 15 residues. The V gene end was trimmed by 2 bases and the J gene end by 7 bases; junction bases not matched to a gene: 8. Germline assignment: CDR1 MNHEY and CDR2 SVGAGI. This CDR3 is CASSYQGTGRIGYTF. The CDR3 nucleotides are TGTGCCAGCAGTTACCAAGGGACAGGGCGAATTGGCTACACCTTC.

By sample fraction, this clone is medium-sized. The chain links TRBV5-1 to TRBJ1-4, with 9 bases fitting TRBD1. The CDR3 runs 14 residues. The junction had 4 bases not matched to a gene; V was cut back by 0 bases and J by 10 bases. Germline-derived CDR1 and CDR2 are SGHRS and YFSETQ. The CDR3 DNA reads TGCGCCAGCAGCTTGGGGCAGACAGGGGGAAAACTGTTTTTT. It is translated as CASSLGQTGGKLFF.

With regard to this clone: The junction departs from germline at one end; a sequencing error may be responsible. The chain recombines TRBV7-3 with TRBJ2-2; maybe TRBD2 (5 bases). Per germline, CDR1 SGHTA and CDR2 FQGTGA. This CDR3 has 9 residues. The CDR3, as DNA: TGTGCCATACACCGGGGAGCTGTTTTT. As protein: CAIHRGAVF.

This chain links TRBV7-9 with TRBJ2-3; no firm D call. Trimming removed 1 base at V and 2 bases at J, with 7 bases between. Germline V CDR1 and CDR2: SEHNR, FQNEAQ (reference sequence). This CDR3 has 14 residues. CDR3 sequence reads: CASSLGLSTDTQYF. CDR3 in DNA: TGTGCCAGCAGCTTAGGACTTTCCACAGATACGCAGTATTTT.

This clone was seen only once. V and J are TRBV2 and TRBJ1-6; a weak D match, TRBD1 (5 bases). From germline, CDR1 is SNHLY and CDR2 FYNNEI. The CDR3 is made up of 14 amino acids. V was trimmed by 6 bases and J by 5 bases, leaving 11 bases between them. This chain's CDR3 is CASRKAGNNSPLHF. DNA for the CDR3: TGTGCCAGCAGAAAAGCAGGGAATAATTCACCCCTCCACTTT.

The chain combines TRBV6-2 or TRBV6-3 with TRBJ1-2; TRBD1 matches at 9 bases. The CDR3 runs 14 residues. V lost 2 bases to trimming and J lost 4 bases; unmatched junction nucleotides: 2. The germline V gene encodes CDR1 MNHEY and CDR2 SVGEGT. The CDR3 nucleotides read TGTGCCAGCAGTTACGACAGGGGGGCCTATGGCTACACCTTC. Protein: CASSYDRGAYGYTF.

The chain couples TRBV19 to TRBJ1-5; TRBD1 is a possible D gene (5 bases). The CDR3 is 14 residues long. V lost 0 bases, J lost 7 bases, and 10 bases lay in between. From germline, CDR1 is LNHDA and CDR2 SQIVND (reference sequence). The CDR3 DNA sequence: TGTGCCAGTAGTATAGACAGGGAAAGACAGCCCCAGCATTTT. Translation: CASSIDRERQPQHF.

This clone occurred once. The CDR3 nucleotides are TGTGCCAGTAGCCGGGACAGGGTTAATTCACCCCTCCACTTT. It yields the protein CASSRDRVNSPLHF. The V gene is TRBV19, the J gene TRBJ1-6, with TRBD1 matching 9 bases. Germline V gives CDR1 LNHDA, CDR2 SQIVND (reference sequence). Unmatched junction bases numbered 3, after V lost 6 bases and J lost 6 bases. The CDR3 totals 14 residues.